The 22 T cell receptor beta chains in this list originate from one sample, sequenced in a study of OX40 agonist ivuxolimab in advanced cancers. Profiling relied on immunoSEQ multiplex PCR, and the TCRdb table lists in-frame clones only, not all of them. The repertoire has about 86,000 clones, approximately 92% of them found once; the top ten carry about 0.2%. Material: CD4+ or CD8+ T cells sorted from blood, obtained in a trial of the OX40 agonist ivuxolimab. The receptor source for this set is an adult with an advanced solid tumor such as melanoma, head and neck, liver or kidney cancer.

The genes are TRBV2 and TRBJ1-2, with no clear D. The length of the CDR3 is 11 residues. From germline, CDR1 is SNHLY and CDR2 FYNNEI. Trimming removed 6 bases at V and 5 bases at J, with 7 bases between. This CDR3 is CASSRSYGYTF. For the CDR3, the DNA is TGTGCCAGCAGCAGAAGTTATGGCTACACCTTC.

The genes are TRBV7-7 and TRBJ1-2; 9 bases match TRBD1. The CDR3 is made up of 16 amino acids. Germline CDR1 reads SSHAT; CDR2 reads FNYEAQ (reference sequence). The CDR3 protein is CASPTLEDRGLSGYTF. The CDR3 bases are TGTGCTAGCCCCACCCTCGAGGACAGGGGTTTGAGTGGCTACACCTTC.

The CDR3 sequence is CASITDRGSGELFF. CDR3 sequence (DNA): TGTGCCAGCATTACGGACAGGGGCAGCGGGGAGCTGTTTTTT. The chain has TRBV7-9 and TRBJ2-2, with 9 bases aligning to TRBD1. This CDR3 has 14 residues. V shed 7 bases, J shed 7 bases, and the junction held 7 bases outside the gene matches. Germline lookup yields CDR1 SEHNR and CDR2 FQNEAQ (reference sequence).

This chain connects TRBV27 to TRBJ2-3; the D is unclear. V dropped 3 bases and J dropped 2 bases, with 6 bases sitting between them. Germline V lookup: CDR1 MNHEY, CDR2 SMNVEV (reference sequence). This CDR3 has 13 residues. CDR3 protein: CASSLGPTDTQYF. The CDR3 nucleotides read TGTGCCAGCAGTTTGGGCCCCACAGATACGCAGTATTTT.

The chain combines TRBV5-1 with TRBJ1-1; no clear D gene. This CDR3 region has 15 residues. V gave up 1 base and J gave up 3 bases, with 13 bases separating them. CDR1 is SGHRS, CDR2 YFSETQ, per germline. The CDR3 bases are TGCGCCAGCAGCTTGATACCAAGCGGGGACACTGAAGCTTTCTTT. Its protein product is CASSLIPSGDTEAFF.

This clone is a singleton in its sample. The chain links TRBV7-8 to TRBJ2-3; TRBD2 matches 13 bases. The CDR3 loop spans 19 amino acids. CDR1 and CDR2 from the germline V gene are SGHVS and FQNEAQ. The V segment lost 5 bases and the J segment 4 bases; nucleotides outside the gene matches: 15. The CDR3 DNA is TGTGCCAGCAGCACAGAGGGTGACGGACTAGCGGGGGACCCAGATACGCAGTATTTT. Translated, it gives CASSTEGDGLAGDPDTQYF.

The chain's CDR3 is CASSLRGDEKLFF. The CDR3 bases are TGTGCCAGCAGTTTGAGGGGGGATGAAAAACTGTTTTTT. V usage is TRBV27 and J usage is TRBJ1-4; weak D call: TRBD1 (6 bases). The V end lost 3 bases, the J end lost 6 bases, and 8 bases lay between the germline ends. The germline gives CDR1 MNHEY, CDR2 SMNVEV (reference sequence). CDR3 length equals 13 residues.

The rearrangement uses TRBV9 and TRBJ2-7; perhaps TRBD2 as D (5 bases). CDR3 length: 14 amino acids. The V end was cut by 0 bases, the J end by 3 bases, with 10 bases between. Germline CDR1 SGDLS, CDR2 YYNGEE. The CDR3, as DNA: TGTGCCAGCAGCGTAGGTTCGACTAACTACGAGCAGTACTTC. Its translation: CASSVGSTNYEQYF. Based on the CDR3 plus reference TRBV9 and TRBJ2-7, the full variable domain is DSGVTQTPKHLITATGQRVTLRCSPRSGDLSVYWYQQSLDQGLQFLIQYYNGEERAKGNILERFSAQQFPDLHSELNLSSLELGDSALYFCASSVGSTNYEQYFGPGTRLTVT.

This chain connects TRBV28 to TRBJ1-2; D is undetermined. The CDR3 is 11 amino acids. Germline-derived CDR1 and CDR2 are MDHEN and SYDVKM. Deletions cut 2 bases from V and 7 bases from J, with 5 bases between. The CDR3 is CASSLMGGYTF. The DNA of the CDR3 is TGTGCCAGCAGTTTAATGGGTGGCTACACCTTC.

The DNA of the CDR3 is TGTGCCAGCAGCGTAGCTACGGCGACAGGGGCAAAGGCCACTGAAGCTTTCTTT. This codes for CASSVATATGAKATEAFF. The chain is built from TRBV9 and TRBJ1-1; 8 nucleotides align to TRBD1. V was pared by 0 bases and J by 4 bases, with 14 bases of the junction left unmatched. CDR1 and CDR2 from the germline V gene are SGDLS and YYNGEE. The CDR3 is made up of 18 amino acids.

This clone has just a few counts. The V gene is TRBV7-9, the J gene TRBJ1-6; D not certain. V was clipped by 5 bases and J by 11 bases, with 10 bases between them. CDR1 and CDR2 from the germline V gene are SEHNR and FQNEAQ (reference sequence). The CDR3 sequence is 12 residues long. CDR3 amino acids: CASSIEPAPLHF. The CDR3 DNA sequence: TGTGCCAGCAGCATCGAACCAGCACCCCTCCACTTT.

The CDR3 here is CASSLTGANTDTQYF. CDR3 in DNA: TGTGCCAGCAGCTTAACTGGGGCCAACACAGATACGCAGTATTTT. The genes are TRBV7-3 and TRBJ2-3, with D maybe TRBD1 (5 bases). The germline V and J ends were trimmed by 0 bases and 2 bases, with 9 bases remaining between them. Germline V gives CDR1 SGHTA, CDR2 FQGTGA. This CDR3 comprises 15 residues.

The sample holds one count of this clone. The CDR3 DNA sequence: TGTGCCTGGAGTGTTTTCGATGAGCAGTTCTTC. Amino acids: CAWSVFDEQFF. The chain uses TRBV30 and TRBJ2-1; D gene unclear. In germline, CDR1 is GTSNPN, CDR2 SVGIG (reference sequence). V lost 0 bases and J lost 8, with 5 bases in between. The CDR3 sequence is 11 residues long.

The rearrangement joins TRBV5-6 to TRBJ1-5; TRBD1 might be the D (6 bases). The CDR3 covers 15 residues. The V gene lost 1 base and the J gene lost 6 bases, with 14 bases spanning the gap. Germline V gene data show CDR1 as SGHDT and CDR2 as YYEEEE. The CDR3 nucleotides are TGTGCCAGCAGCTTGTCCCCAGGGGAAGGTCAGCCCCAGCATTTT. The encoded protein is CASSLSPGEGQPQHF.

The V and J genes are TRBV7-3 and TRBJ1-3; D ambiguous. V was cut by 4 bases and J by 4 bases, with 17 bases left in between. The CDR3 consists of 16 residues. Germline V gives CDR1 SGHTA, CDR2 FQGTGA. CDR3 sequence reads: CASSSGPAREGNTIYF. CDR3 in DNA: TGTGCCAGCAGCTCCGGACCCGCGAGGGAGGGAAACACCATATATTTT. Together with reference TRBV7-3 and TRBJ1-3, the CDR3 gives the full variable domain: GAGVSQTPSNKVTEKGKYVELRCDPISGHTALYWYRQSLGQGPEFLIYFQGTGAADDSGLPNDRFFAVRPEGSVSTLKIQRTERGDSAVYLCASSSGPAREGNTIYFGEGSWLTVV.

The chain joins TRBV18 to TRBJ1-1; 8 bases line up with TRBD1. Germline CDR1 KGHSH, CDR2 LQKENI. This CDR3 spans 14 amino acids. J gave up 1 base and V 2 bases, and 0 bases lay outside the gene matches. Written as DNA, the CDR3 is TGTGCCAGCTCACCAGGGACAGGGAACACTGAAGCTTTCTTT. Amino acids: CASSPGTGNTEAFF.

This chain uses TRBV5-1 with TRBJ1-1, with no clear D. The germline V and J ends were trimmed by 0 bases and 2 bases, with 5 bases remaining between them. The germline V gene has CDR1 SGHRS and CDR2 YFSETQ. CDR3 length: 13 amino acids. CDR3 in DNA: TGCGCCAGCAGCTTGGAGACAAACACTGAAGCTTTCTTT. Its protein is CASSLETNTEAFF.

The rearrangement links TRBV19 to TRBJ2-3; D unclear. The V gene's germline CDR1 is LNHDA and CDR2 SQIVND (reference sequence). This CDR3 has 12 residues. Between the trimmed V and J ends, which lost 6 bases and 2 bases, there was a span of 6 bases. CDR3 bases: TGTGCCAGTAGGGGAATCACAGATACGCAGTATTTT. This codes for CASRGITDTQYF.

The chain joins TRBV6-1 to TRBJ2-2, with D perhaps matching TRBD2 (5 bases). This CDR3 spans 14 amino acids. Trimming took 5 bases from V and 8 from J, leaving 15 bases between them. Germline V gene lookup returns CDR1 MNHNS and CDR2 SASEGT. CDR3 DNA: TGTGCCAGCAGTTCTAGCCTTTCGAGAGGGGAGCTGTTTTTT. Translation gives CASSSSLSRGELFF.

V gene TRBV6-5 combines with J gene TRBJ2-2; a possible D gene is TRBD2 (5 bases). Trimming took off 6 bases at V and 3 bases at J, with 5 bases between the two ends. CDR3 length: 12 residues. Germline V gives CDR1 MNHEY, CDR2 SVGAGI. CDR3 loop: CASRDYTGELFF. For the CDR3, the DNA is TGTGCCAGCAGGGACTACACCGGGGAGCTGTTTTTT.

This clone has only one observation. This CDR3 is CASRSVRFGDDQFF. CDR3 nucleotides: TGTGCCAGCAGGTCCGTCCGATTTGGTGACGACCAGTTCTTC. The chain uses TRBV28 and TRBJ2-1; D unresolved. Germline V CDR1 and CDR2: MDHEN, SYDVKM. The CDR3 sequence is 14 residues long. V was clipped by 6 bases and J by 13 bases, with 22 bases between them.

This clone was recorded once. The chain combines TRBV28 with TRBJ1-2; D ambiguous. The germline V gene encodes CDR1 MDHEN and CDR2 SYDVKM. Deletions cut 7 bases from V and 8 bases from J, with 14 bases between. This CDR3 has 12 residues. This chain's CDR3 is CASTLGRVGYTF. The CDR3 region has the DNA TGTGCCAGCACCCTAGGGAGGGTCGGCTACACCTTC.